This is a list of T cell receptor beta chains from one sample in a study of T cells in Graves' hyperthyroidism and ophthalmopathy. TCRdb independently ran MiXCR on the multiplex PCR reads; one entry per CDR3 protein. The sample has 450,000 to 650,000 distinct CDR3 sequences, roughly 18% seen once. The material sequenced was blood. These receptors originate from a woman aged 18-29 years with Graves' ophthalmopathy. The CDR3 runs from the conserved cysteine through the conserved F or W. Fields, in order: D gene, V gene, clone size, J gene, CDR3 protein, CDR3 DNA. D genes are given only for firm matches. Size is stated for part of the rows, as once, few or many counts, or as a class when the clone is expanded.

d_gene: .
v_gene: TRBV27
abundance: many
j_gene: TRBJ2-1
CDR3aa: CASSLRPDSSYNEQFF
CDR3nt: TGTGCCAGCAGCCTCAGACCGGACAGCTCCTACAATGAGCAGTTCTTC

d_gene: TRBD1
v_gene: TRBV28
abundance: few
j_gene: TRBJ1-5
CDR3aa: CASSPGTGKRNQPQHF
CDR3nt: TGTGCCAGCAGTCCTGGGACAGGAAAGAGGAATCAGCCCCAGCATTTT

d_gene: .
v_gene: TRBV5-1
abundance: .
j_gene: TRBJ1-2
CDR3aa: CASSVDDSYGYTF
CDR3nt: TGCGCCAGCAGCGTAGACGACAGCTATGGCTACACCTTC

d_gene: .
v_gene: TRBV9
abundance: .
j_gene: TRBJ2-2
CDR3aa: CASSVARLAPGELFF
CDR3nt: TGTGCCAGCAGCGTAGCCCGGCTAGCTCCCGGGGAGCTGTTTTTT

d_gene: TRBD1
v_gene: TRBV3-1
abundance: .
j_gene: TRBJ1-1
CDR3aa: CASSLGTGGSNTEAFF
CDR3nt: TGTGCCAGCAGCCTCGGGACAGGGGGGTCGAACACTGAAGCTTTCTTT

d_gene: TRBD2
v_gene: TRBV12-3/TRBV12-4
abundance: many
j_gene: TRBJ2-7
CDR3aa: CASSLRVAGDSKSPYEQYF
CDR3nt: TGTGCCAGCAGTTTAAGGGTAGCGGGGGACTCCAAAAGTCCCTACGAGCAGTACTTC

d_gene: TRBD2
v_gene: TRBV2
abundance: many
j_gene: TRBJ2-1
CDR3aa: CASSDSGIGGDEQFF
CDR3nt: TGTGCCAGCAGTGACAGCGGGATAGGAGGTGATGAGCAGTTCTTC

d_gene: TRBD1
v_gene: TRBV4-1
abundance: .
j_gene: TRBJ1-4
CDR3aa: CASSQGQGGEKLFF
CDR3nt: TGTGCCAGCAGCCAGGGACAGGGAGGAGAAAAACTGTTTTTT

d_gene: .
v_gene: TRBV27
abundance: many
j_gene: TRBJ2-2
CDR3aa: CASSQGGRELFF
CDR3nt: TGTGCCAGCAGCCAGGGGGGCCGGGAGCTGTTTTTT

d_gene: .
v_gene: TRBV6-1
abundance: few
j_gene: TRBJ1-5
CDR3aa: CASSEGESPFQPQHF
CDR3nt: TGTGCCAGCAGTGAAGGAGAGTCCCCGTTTCAGCCCCAGCATTTT

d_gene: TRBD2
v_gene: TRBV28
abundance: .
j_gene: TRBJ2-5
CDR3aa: CASSFGRGETQYF
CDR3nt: TGTGCCAGCAGTTTTGGGAGGGGAGAGACCCAGTACTTC

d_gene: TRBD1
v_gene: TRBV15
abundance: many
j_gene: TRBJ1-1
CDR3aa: CATSSSTGGSEAFF
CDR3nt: TGTGCCACCAGCAGCTCGACAGGGGGTAGTGAAGCTTTCTTT

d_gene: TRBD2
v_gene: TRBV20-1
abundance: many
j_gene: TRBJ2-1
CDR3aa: CSAQGLASYNEQFF
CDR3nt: TGCAGTGCTCAGGGACTAGCGTCCTACAATGAGCAGTTCTTC

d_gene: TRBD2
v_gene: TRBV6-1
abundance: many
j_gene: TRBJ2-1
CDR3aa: CASSPLAGEGNEQFF
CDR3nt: TGTGCCAGCAGTCCCCTAGCGGGAGAGGGGAATGAGCAGTTCTTC

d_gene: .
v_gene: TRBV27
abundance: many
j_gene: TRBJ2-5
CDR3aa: CASSLLSASIPVTQYF
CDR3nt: TGTGCCAGCAGTTTATTGTCAGCGAGTATTCCAGTGACCCAGTACTTC

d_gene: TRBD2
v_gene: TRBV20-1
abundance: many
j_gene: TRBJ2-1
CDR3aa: CSARDPRGGGNEQFF
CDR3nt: TGCAGTGCTAGAGATCCGCGGGGGGGCGGCAATGAGCAGTTCTTC

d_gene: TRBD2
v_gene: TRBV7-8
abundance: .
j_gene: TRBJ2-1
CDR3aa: CASSLTTSGFYEQFF
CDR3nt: TGTGCCAGCAGCCTCACCACTAGCGGGTTCTATGAGCAGTTCTTC

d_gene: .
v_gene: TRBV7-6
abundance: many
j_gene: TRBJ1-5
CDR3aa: CASSLGGAGVFGQPQHF
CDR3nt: TGTGCCAGCAGCTTAGGAGGGGCCGGGGTATTCGGTCAGCCCCAGCATTTT

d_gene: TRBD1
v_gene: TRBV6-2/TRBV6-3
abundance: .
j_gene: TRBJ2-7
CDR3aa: CASSTFLQLRDRKYEQYF
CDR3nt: TGTGCCAGCAGTACATTCCTACAGCTCCGGGACAGGAAATACGAGCAGTACTTC

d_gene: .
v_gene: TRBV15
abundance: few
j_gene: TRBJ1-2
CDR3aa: CATRDNGYYGYTF
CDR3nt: TGTGCCACCAGAGATAACGGATACTATGGCTACACCTTC

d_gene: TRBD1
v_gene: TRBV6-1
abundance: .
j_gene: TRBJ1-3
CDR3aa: CASKADRGRYTIYF
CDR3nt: TGTGCCAGCAAGGCTGACAGGGGGCGATACACCATATATTTT

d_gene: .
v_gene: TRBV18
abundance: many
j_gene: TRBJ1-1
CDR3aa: CASSPPGLNTEAFF
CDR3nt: TGTGCCAGCTCACCACCGGGGTTGAACACTGAAGCTTTCTTT

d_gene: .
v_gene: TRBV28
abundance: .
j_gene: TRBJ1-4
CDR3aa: CASSSQTVEKLFF
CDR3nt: TGTGCCAGCAGTTCCCAGACAGTTGAAAAACTGTTTTTT

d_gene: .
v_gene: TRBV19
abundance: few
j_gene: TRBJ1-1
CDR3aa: CASRRSGIGVGAEAFF
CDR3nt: TGTGCCAGTAGGCGATCCGGGATTGGGGTGGGTGCTGAAGCTTTCTTT

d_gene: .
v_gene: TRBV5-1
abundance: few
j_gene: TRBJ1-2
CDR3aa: CASSSPGAGGYTF
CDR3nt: TGCGCCAGCAGCTCCCCCGGGGCGGGCGGCTACACCTTC

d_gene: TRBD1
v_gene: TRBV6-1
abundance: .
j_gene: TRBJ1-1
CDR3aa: CASSEWGTGGNTEAFF
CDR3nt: TGTGCCAGCAGTGAATGGGGGACAGGGGGAAACACTGAAGCTTTCTTT

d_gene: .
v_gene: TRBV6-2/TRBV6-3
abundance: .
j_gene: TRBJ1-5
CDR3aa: CASTAGPYSNQPQHF
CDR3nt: TGTGCCAGCACTGCAGGACCGTATAGCAATCAGCCCCAGCATTTT

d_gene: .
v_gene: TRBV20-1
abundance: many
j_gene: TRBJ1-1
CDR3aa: CSVYVLRGRSTEAFF
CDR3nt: TGCAGTGTGTACGTTCTCAGGGGCAGGAGCACTGAAGCTTTCTTT

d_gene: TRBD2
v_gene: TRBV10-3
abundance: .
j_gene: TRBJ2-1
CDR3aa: CAISEPGLAGSYNEQFF
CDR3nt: TGTGCCATCAGTGAGCCGGGACTAGCGGGCTCCTACAATGAGCAGTTCTTC

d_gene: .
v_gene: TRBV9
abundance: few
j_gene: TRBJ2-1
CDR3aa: CASSVLSRGFYNEQFF
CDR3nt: TGTGCCAGCAGCGTTCTTTCGCGCGGTTTCTACAATGAGCAGTTCTTC

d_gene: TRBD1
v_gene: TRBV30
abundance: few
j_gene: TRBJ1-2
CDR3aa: CAWNQGAQYGYTF
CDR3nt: TGTGCCTGGAATCAGGGGGCGCAATATGGCTACACCTTC

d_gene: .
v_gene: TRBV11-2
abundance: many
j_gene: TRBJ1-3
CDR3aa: CASSLDRSSGNTIYF
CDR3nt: TGTGCCAGCAGTCTTGACAGAAGTTCTGGAAACACCATATATTTT

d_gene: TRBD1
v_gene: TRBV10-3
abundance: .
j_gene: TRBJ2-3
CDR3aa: CAISGGTGWTDTQYF
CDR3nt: TGTGCCATCAGTGGTGGGACAGGGTGGACAGATACGCAGTATTTT

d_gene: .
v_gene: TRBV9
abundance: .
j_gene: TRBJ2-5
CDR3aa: CASSVSGGAAETQYF
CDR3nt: TGTGCCAGCAGCGTATCAGGGGGGGCCGCGGAGACCCAGTACTTC

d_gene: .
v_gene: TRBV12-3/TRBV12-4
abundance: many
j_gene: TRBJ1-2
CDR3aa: CASSRQALGYGYTF
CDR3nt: TGTGCCAGCAGTCGACAGGCCCTTGGGTATGGCTACACCTTC

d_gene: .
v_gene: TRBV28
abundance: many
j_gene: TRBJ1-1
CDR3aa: CASRTTIQGPEAFF
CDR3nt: TGTGCCAGCCGTACAACTATCCAGGGGCCTGAAGCTTTCTTT